This entry lists 25 T cell receptor beta chains sequenced from one sample in a study of blood T cell repertoires in COVID-19. Method: immunoSEQ multiplex PCR; TCRdb's copy keeps in-frame clones and lacks some. This table has about 300,000 clones, around 84% appearing once. Sequenced: PBMCs or T cells enriched from blood (not recorded which). These receptors were taken from a woman aged 30 to 39 who had been exposed to COVID-19.

The genes are TRBV12-3 or TRBV12-4 and TRBJ1-2; weak D call: TRBD1 (6 bases). V shed 10 bases and J shed 6 bases, with 18 bases lying between them. The CDR3 spans 13 residues. The CDR3 is CATLPRTEDGYTF. In DNA, the CDR3 is TGTGCCACCCTTCCCCGGACAGAGGATGGCTACACCTTC.

The chain uses TRBV5-5 and TRBJ2-7; D ambiguous. The CDR3 is 11 residues long. Trimming cost V 6 bases and J 6 bases, with 10 bases left between them. Germline CDR1 and CDR2: SGHKS and YYEKEE (reference sequence). The CDR3, as DNA: TGTGCCAGCACCCGGTCCGGCGAGCAGTACTTC. Residues: CASTRSGEQYF.

The rearrangement uses TRBV2 and TRBJ1-2, with TRBD1 as a possible D gene (6 bases). The CDR3 totals 13 residues. The germline gives CDR1 SNHLY, CDR2 FYNNEI. V shed 7 bases and J shed 8 bases, with 17 bases lying between them. CDR3 sequence: CASTGTHGGGYTF. The CDR3 DNA reads TGTGCCAGCACGGGGACACATGGGGGCGGCTACACCTTC.

V usage is TRBV11-2 and J usage is TRBJ2-7; weak D call: TRBD2 (5 bases). The germline CDR1 and CDR2 sequences are SGHAT and FQNNGV. CDR3 length equals 16 residues. With 1 base removed from V and 0 bases from J, the gap between germline ends came to 13 bases. The CDR3 loop reads CASSLGNSVSSYEQYF. The CDR3 DNA is TGTGCCAGCAGCTTAGGAAATAGCGTTAGCTCCTACGAGCAGTACTTC. Combining the CDR3 with reference TRBV11-2 and TRBJ2-7 gives the whole variable domain EAGVAQSPRYKIIEKRQSVAFWCNPISGHATLYWYQQILGQGPKLLIQFQNNGVVDDSQLPKDRFSAERLKGVDSTLKIQPAKLEDSAVYLCASSLGNSVSSYEQYFGPGTRLTVT.

This clone was observed once. The rearrangement joins TRBV20-1 to TRBJ2-3, with no clear D. The CDR3 is 11 residues long. V dropped 1 base and J dropped 8 bases, with 7 bases sitting between them. The germline gives CDR1 DFQATT, CDR2 SNEGSKA (reference sequence). The CDR3: CSARVATTQYF. As DNA, the CDR3 is TGCAGTGCTAGAGTGGCCACTACGCAGTATTTT.

This chain links TRBV11-2 with TRBJ1-1; 7 positions match TRBD1. The ends lost 5 bases at V and 2 bases at J; junction bases unmatched: 5. In germline, CDR1 is SGHAT, CDR2 FQNNGV. The CDR3 contains 14 residues. The CDR3 loop is CASSTYRGNTEAFF. In DNA form, the CDR3 reads TGTGCCAGCAGCACGTACAGGGGAAACACTGAAGCTTTCTTT.

This clone occurred once. The chain is built from TRBV28 and TRBJ1-5; 10 nucleotides align to TRBD1. With 6 bases clipped from V and 4 bases from J, the junction kept 24 bases outside the gene matches. The germline gives CDR1 MDHEN, CDR2 SYDVKM. The length of the CDR3 is 21 residues. Here the CDR3 DNA reads TGTGCCAGCAGCTTCCCCTCAGCGACAGGGGGCGCAAATCGAGGAAATCAGCCCCAGCATTTT. Translation gives CASSFPSATGGANRGNQPQHF.

The gene calls are TRBV19 and TRBJ1-2; TRBD1 agrees at 12 bases. The length of the CDR3 is 15 residues. The germline V gene has CDR1 LNHDA and CDR2 SQIVND (reference sequence). Trimming took 5 bases from V and 4 from J; bases not matched to a gene: 5. Here the CDR3 DNA reads TGTGCCAGTAGTGATCCGGGACAGGGGGCCTATGGCTACACCTTC. It encodes CASSDPGQGAYGYTF.

CDR3 loop: CASSLASRQGAREQFF. The CDR3, as DNA: TGCGCCAGCAGCTTAGCGTCTCGGCAGGGGGCTAGGGAGCAGTTCTTC. The V call is TRBV5-1, the J call TRBJ2-1, with 8 bases that match TRBD1. The CDR3 has 16 amino acids. The germline CDR1 and CDR2 sequences are SGHRS and YFSETQ. Losses at the gene ends were 2 bases for V and 10 bases for J; bases not matched to a gene: 14.

This chain connects TRBV18 to TRBJ1-1; D is undetermined. The CDR3 has 13 residues. Between the trimmed V and J ends, which lost 3 bases and 1 base, there was a span of 6 bases. Germline V gene data show CDR1 as KGHSH and CDR2 as LQKENI. As DNA, the CDR3 is TGTGCCAGCTCACCGGGGAGGAACACTGAAGCTTTCTTT. It encodes CASSPGRNTEAFF.

This sequence joins TRBV14 and TRBJ1-4; TRBD1 agrees at 9 bases. With V trimmed by 4 bases and J by 4 bases, 13 bases remained unmatched. This CDR3 contains 18 residues. Germline values: CDR1 SGHDN, CDR2 FVKESK. The CDR3 loop reads CASSRRALTGGSNEKLFF. CDR3 nucleotide sequence: TGTGCCAGCAGCCGCCGGGCCCTCACAGGGGGCAGTAATGAAAAACTGTTTTTT.

The chain couples TRBV11-1 to TRBJ2-7; 11 bases map to TRBD1. Per the germline V gene, CDR1 is SGHAT and CDR2 is FQDESV (reference sequence). The CDR3 extends over 14 amino acids. The J segment lost 6 bases and the V segment lost 3 bases, leaving 4 bases of the junction unmatched. CDR3 nucleotide sequence: TGTGCCAGCAGCTTGGTGGGGACAGGGGGCGAGCAGTACTTC. It translates to CASSLVGTGGEQYF.

V is TRBV10-3 and J is TRBJ1-3; D remains ambiguous. Germline V gives CDR1 ENHRY, CDR2 SYGVKD. This CDR3 is built from 12 residues. V was trimmed by 4 bases and J by 4 bases, leaving 5 bases between them. The CDR3 loop reads CAISGQGNTIYF. For the CDR3, the DNA is TGTGCCATCAGTGGTCAGGGAAACACCATATATTTT.

The gene calls are TRBV7-3 and TRBJ2-1; 12 bases are a match to TRBD2. There are 18 residues in the CDR3. The V gene's germline CDR1 is SGHTA and CDR2 FQGTGA. The V gene end was trimmed by 2 bases and the J gene end by 0 bases; junction bases not matched to a gene: 5. The CDR3, as DNA: TGTGCCAGCAGCTTATGGCTAGCGGGGGGGAGCTCCTACAATGAGCAGTTCTTC. Translation gives CASSLWLAGGSSYNEQFF.

The chain joins TRBV5-1 to TRBJ2-3; TRBD2 matches at 12 bases. This CDR3 has 17 residues. The J segment lost 6 bases and the V segment lost 3 bases, leaving 11 bases of the junction unmatched. Germline assignment: CDR1 SGHRS and CDR2 YFSETQ. For the CDR3, the DNA is TGCGCCAGCAGCTCATCGCGGACTAGCGGGAACACGGATACGCAGTATTTT. Its translation: CASSSSRTSGNTDTQYF. Full variable domain (remainder filled in from reference TRBV5-1 and TRBJ2-3): KAGVTQTPRYLIKTRGQQVTLSCSPISGHRSVSWYQQTPGQGLQFLFEYFSETQRNKGNFPGRFSGRQFSNSRSEMNVSTLELGDSALYLCASSSSRTSGNTDTQYFGPGTRLTVL.

V gene TRBV5-8 combines with J gene TRBJ2-5; maybe TRBD1 (6 bases). The germline V gene has CDR1 SGHTS and CDR2 YDEGEE. V lost 1 base and J 5 bases, leaving 12 bases between the germline ends. This CDR3 comprises 14 residues. CDR3 nucleotides: TGTGCCAGCAGCTTGATCGGACAGAGGGAGACCCAGTACTTC. This gives the protein CASSLIGQRETQYF.

This clone was found a few times. The chain joins TRBV7-9 to TRBJ2-7; 9 positions match TRBD1. This CDR3 contains 15 residues. Germline CDR1 SEHNR, CDR2 FQNEAQ (reference sequence). V lost 6 bases to trimming and J lost 3 bases; unmatched junction nucleotides: 9. CDR3 amino acids: CASRPDRGSLYEQYF. CDR3 sequence (DNA): TGTGCCAGCAGGCCTGACAGGGGGTCTCTCTACGAGCAGTACTTC.

J is TRBJ2-5 and V is TRBV18; D uncertain. V lost 2 bases and J lost 3, with 7 bases in between. CDR3 length equals 13 residues. Germline CDR1 KGHSH, CDR2 LQKENI. CDR3 DNA: TGTGCCAGCTCACCAATGACTGAAGAGACCCAGTACTTC. Protein sequence: CASSPMTEETQYF.

The chain recombines TRBV29-1 with TRBJ2-7, with D tentatively TRBD2 (6 bases). The V gene lost 5 bases and the J gene lost 1 base, with 9 bases spanning the gap. The V gene's germline CDR1 is SQVTM and CDR2 ANQGSEA. The CDR3 consists of 12 residues. The CDR3 DNA sequence: TGCAGCGTTTTCCGGGAGTCCTACGAGCAGTACTTC. Residues: CSVFRESYEQYF.

The rearrangement links TRBV7-2 to TRBJ2-1; 13 bases are a match to TRBD2. V shed 3 bases, J shed 0 bases, and the junction held 5 bases outside the gene matches. The CDR3 sequence is 18 residues long. Germline V gene data show CDR1 as SGHTA and CDR2 as FQGNSA. DNA for the CDR3: TGTGCCAGCAGCTTTACACTAGCGGGAGGGGGCTCCTACAATGAGCAGTTCTTC. It specifies CASSFTLAGGGSYNEQFF.

The rearrangement joins TRBV28 to TRBJ1-2; no clear D gene. The ends were cut back, 8 bases at V and 6 bases at J, with 16 bases in the middle. Germline V CDR1 and CDR2: MDHEN, SYDVKM. The CDR3 is 13 residues long. CDR3 DNA sequence: TGTGCCAGCCGCGGGTCCCGAGGGAATGGCTACACCTTC. Protein product: CASRGSRGNGYTF.

The V and J genes are TRBV28 and TRBJ2-7; weak D call: TRBD1 (6 bases). The CDR3 is made up of 13 amino acids. Trimming took off 8 bases at V and 3 bases at J, with 14 bases between the two ends. The V gene's germline CDR1 is MDHEN and CDR2 SYDVKM. The CDR3 bases are TGTGCCAGCCTCGGACAGTCTAACTACGAGCAGTACTTC. Translating it yields CASLGQSNYEQYF.

The J gene is TRBJ2-7, the V gene TRBV7-9; possibly TRBD2 for D (6 bases). The germline V and J ends were trimmed by 3 bases and 0 bases, with 18 bases remaining between them. Per the germline V gene, CDR1 is SEHNR and CDR2 is FQNEAQ (reference sequence). The CDR3 runs 17 residues. CDR3 region: CASSFKIGAGLSYEQYF. The CDR3, as DNA: TGTGCCAGCAGCTTTAAAATCGGAGCGGGCCTCTCCTACGAGCAGTACTTC.

The V and J genes are TRBV14 and TRBJ1-2; 7 nucleotides align to TRBD1. Germline V gene data show CDR1 as SGHDN and CDR2 as FVKESK. The CDR3 length is 13 residues. J lost 10 bases, V lost 4 bases, and 9 bases had no gene match. This CDR3 is CASSRPNDRAYTF. CDR3 in DNA: TGTGCCAGCAGCCGACCCAACGACAGGGCCTACACCTTC.

The chain carries TRBV7-8 and TRBJ2-7; 11 bases are shared with TRBD2. Germline-derived CDR1 and CDR2 are SGHVS and FQNEAQ. CDR3 length: 15 amino acids. Germline trimming cut 1 base from V and 2 bases from J; bases unmatched to any gene: 1. The CDR3 loop reads CASSLGLAGTYEQYF. In DNA, the CDR3 is TGTGCCAGCAGCTTAGGACTAGCGGGAACCTACGAGCAGTACTTC.